These 12 T cell receptor beta chains were sequenced from one sample in a study of T cells in Graves' hyperthyroidism and ophthalmopathy (dated by TCRdb to the late 2010s). Library preparation employed multiplex PCR. The listed sequencing device is Illumina HiSeq 2000. The TCR beta CDR3 regions were amplified from RNA transcripts. The TCR CDR3 was subjected to a first round of RT-PCR using the HTBI primer set and the Qiagen OneStep RT-PCR kit. The public sequencing data were trimmed at Q25 with fastp and processed into clonotypes with MiXCR by TCRdb, which kept only in-frame beta chains. Rows are combined by CDR3 protein, so each entry shows the most common genes and DNA. In all, the sample holds roughly 580,000 distinct CDR3 sequences, and about 43% of those were seen once. The leading ten clones occupy roughly 8.2% of the sample. The sequencing sample was made of peripheral blood or thyroid tissue (not recorded which). The receptors here all came from a woman between 18 and 29 years old with Graves' hyperthyroidism. Donor details come from another sample of the same person, matched by shared clones.

This clonotype has a handful of counts. The CDR3 sequence is CASSLGQATEAFF. CDR3 coding DNA: TGTGCCAGCAGCCTGGGACAGGCCACTGAAGCTTTCTTT. The chain combines TRBV14 with TRBJ1-1; 8 positions agree with TRBD1. Germline V gene sequence: CDR1 SGHDN, CDR2 FVKESK. V gave up 4 bases and J gave up 4 bases; unmatched junction bases: 2. The CDR3 loop spans 13 amino acids. Full variable domain (outside the CDR3, taken from reference TRBV14 and TRBJ1-1): EAGVTQFPSHSVIEKGQTVTLRCDPISGHDNLYWYRRVMGKEIKFLLHFVKESKQDESGMPNNRFLAERTGGTYSTLKVQPAELEDSGVYFCASSLGQATEAFFGQGTRLTVV.

In its sample, this clonotype was seen many times. This rearrangement joins TRBV7-8 to TRBJ1-1, with TRBD1 matching 7 bases. Per germline, CDR1 SGHVS and CDR2 FQNEAQ. The trim removed 5 bases at V and 0 bases at J, leaving 6 bases unmatched. The CDR3 covers 15 residues. The CDR3 DNA follows: TGTGCCAGCAGCCTCGTGACAGGGCTGAACACTGAAGCTTTCTTT. It codes for CASSLVTGLNTEAFF.

This clonotype was recorded many times. V usage is TRBV3-1 and J usage is TRBJ1-2, with D hard to call. The CDR3 loop spans 15 amino acids. CDR1 is LGHDT and CDR2 is YNNKEL in the germline V gene (reference sequence). Trimming left V 2 bases short and J 7 bases short, with 17 bases between. The CDR3 reads CASSQLAGHFSGYTF. In nucleotides, the CDR3 is TGTGCCAGCAGCCAATTGGCAGGCCATTTTAGTGGCTACACCTTC.

V and J are TRBV10-3 and TRBJ2-5; the D call may be TRBD1 or TRBD2 (6 bases each). The CDR3 is 14 residues long. The V gene lost 7 bases and the J gene lost 4 bases, with 16 bases spanning the gap. Germline loops: CDR1 ENHRY, CDR2 SYGVKD. The CDR3 region has the DNA TGTGCCATCAAGGAGGGAACAGGGCTAGAGACCCAGTACTTC. Translated: CAIKEGTGLETQYF.

The chain employs TRBV20-1 and TRBJ2-7; TRBD1 matches 9 bases. Germline V CDR1 and CDR2: DFQATT, SNEGSKA (reference sequence). V lost 0 bases, J lost 2 bases, and 5 bases stayed unmatched. The CDR3 has 15 residues. CDR3 in amino acids: CSARDERDRAYEQYF. Written as DNA, the CDR3 is TGCAGTGCTAGAGATGAGCGGGACAGGGCCTACGAGCAGTACTTC.

This clonotype was seen a handful of times. This chain links TRBV7-2 with TRBJ1-5, with 7 bases aligning to TRBD1. CDR1 and CDR2 (germline): SGHTA, FQGNSA. V lost 5 bases, J lost 4 bases, and 11 bases stayed unmatched. The CDR3 totals 16 residues. In nucleotides, the CDR3 is TGTGCCAGCAGCCAAGGTCGGACAGGACCTAATCAGCCCCAGCATTTT. It translates to CASSQGRTGPNQPQHF.

This clonotype was counted only a few times. The chain combines TRBV15 with TRBJ1-1; TRBD1 aligns across 7 bases. Trimming at V came to 1 base and at J to 3 bases, leaving 8 bases not matched to a gene. The CDR3 contains 16 residues. Germline CDR1 reads LNHNV; CDR2 reads YYDKDF (reference sequence). The CDR3 nucleotides are TGTGCCACCAGCAGAGTTTTTGGGACAGCAGACACTGAAGCTTTCTTT. It is translated as CATSRVFGTADTEAFF.

The chain joins TRBV10-3 to TRBJ1-2, with TRBD1 identical over 8 bases. The CDR3 runs to 12 residues. CDR1 ENHRY and CDR2 SYGVKD come from the germline V gene. Losses at the gene ends were 2 bases for V and 8 bases for J; bases not matched to a gene: 1. CDR3 in DNA: TGTGCCATCAGTGAGGGACAGGGCGGCTACACCTTC. Its protein product is CAISEGQGGYTF.

This clonotype was counted only a few times. The chain uses TRBV7-2 and TRBJ1-5; D uncertain. The germline gives CDR1 SGHTA, CDR2 FQGNSA. The V and J ends lost 5 bases and 0 bases respectively, with 14 bases between them. This CDR3 region has 16 residues. CDR3 DNA sequence: TGTGCCAGCAGCCCATGGATGGAAAATAGCAATCAGCCCCAGCATTTT. Its translation is CASSPWMENSNQPQHF. The complete variable domain, with remaining parts taken from reference TRBV7-2 and TRBJ1-5, reads GAGVSQSPSNKVTEKGKDVELRCDPISGHTALYWYRQSLGQGLEFLIYFQGNSAPDKSGLPSDRFSAERTGGSVSTLTIQRTQQEDSAVYLCASSPWMENSNQPQHFGDGTRLSIL.

The chain combines TRBV20-1 with TRBJ1-5; D unresolved. Germline lookup yields CDR1 DFQATT and CDR2 SNEGSKA (reference sequence). Trimming took 1 base from V and 3 from J, leaving 7 bases between them. The CDR3 is 13 residues long. CDR3 DNA: TGCAGTGCTAGAGGCCTTGTCAATCAGCCCCAGCATTTT. Its protein product is CSARGLVNQPQHF.

By its share, this clonotype is medium-sized. The gene calls are TRBV25-1 and TRBJ1-6, with D hard to call. The CDR3 has 13 amino acids. The V end was cut by 1 base, the J end by 5 bases, with 3 bases between. Germline V gene sequence: CDR1 MGHDK, CDR2 SYGVNS. CDR3 bases: TGTGCCAGCAGTGAATCAGATAATTCACCCCTCCACTTT. This sequence encodes CASSESDNSPLHF. Supplemented by reference TRBV25-1 and TRBJ1-6, the full variable domain reads EADIYQTPRYLVIGTGKKITLECSQTMGHDKMYWYQQDPGMELHLIHYSYGVNSTEKGDLSSESTVSRIRTEHFPLTLESARPSHTSQYLCASSESDNSPLHFGNGTRLTVT.

To note about this clonotype: No conserved phenylalanine or tryptophan is present at the end of the CDR3, so a read error is the likely explanation. The limits of the CDR3 on the DNA are not certain, so only TCRdb's listed CDR3 is given. This chain connects TRBV10-3 to TRBJ1-1; no DNA check was done on the table's D call, TRBD1. CDR1 is ENHRY, CDR2 SYGVKD, per germline. The CDR3 comprises 9 residues, both ends counted. CDR3 region: CAISEGGFS.